Below, 4 T cell receptor beta chains from the same sample are listed, as sequenced in a study of T cell responses to AZD1222 COVID-19 vaccine. Clones were read by immunoSEQ multiplex PCR, and TCRdb kept only the in-frame ones, dropping some. Counted here are 95,000 to 150,000 clones, 80% to 90% occurring once; the ten biggest clones make up approximately 3.4%. Here the sequenced sample was peripheral blood, taken on day 0 of AZD1222 vaccination. The origin of the receptors is an adult in good health.

The chain has TRBV30 and TRBJ1-2; D ambiguous. Trimming took off 5 bases at V and 4 bases at J, with 14 bases between the two ends. The length of the CDR3 is 13 residues. Germline lookup yields CDR1 GTSNPN and CDR2 SVGIG (reference sequence). The CDR3 loop is CAWAGWGGYGYTF. Written as DNA, the CDR3 is TGTGCCTGGGCCGGATGGGGTGGCTATGGCTACACCTTC.

The chain couples TRBV5-6 to TRBJ2-3; D is unclear. Trimming shortened V by 1 base and J by 0 bases, and 6 bases separated the two germline ends. Germline V gene data show CDR1 as SGHDT and CDR2 as YYEEEE. The CDR3 length is 14 residues. The CDR3 DNA is TGTGCCAGCAGCTTGACGGCTAGCACAGATACGCAGTATTTT. As protein: CASSLTASTDTQYF. Full variable domain (outside the CDR3, taken from reference TRBV5-6 and TRBJ2-3): DAGVTQSPTHLIKTRGQQVTLRCSPKSGHDTVSWYQQALGQGPQFIFQYYEEEERQRGNFPDRFSGHQFPNYSSELNVNALLLGDSALYLCASSLTASTDTQYFGPGTRLTVL.

DNA for the CDR3: TGTGCCAGCAGTACCCGGGGCCCGGGGAGCTATGGCTACACCTTC. Translated, it gives CASSTRGPGSYGYTF. The chain links TRBV5-8 to TRBJ1-2; weak D call: TRBD1 (5 bases). Germline assignment: CDR1 SGHTS and CDR2 YDEGEE. Between the trimmed V and J ends, which lost 5 bases and 4 bases, there was a span of 18 bases. The CDR3 covers 15 residues.

The chain couples TRBV4-3 to TRBJ1-2; D unclear. CDR1 is LGHNA, CDR2 YSLEER, per germline. The V end was cut by 0 bases, the J end by 3 bases, with 8 bases between. This CDR3 has 14 residues. The CDR3 protein is CASSQESGYYGYTF. In DNA, the CDR3 is TGCGCCAGCAGCCAAGAGTCCGGATACTATGGCTACACCTTC.